A selection of T cell receptor beta chains follows, all from one sample in a study of blood T cell repertoires in COVID-19. Libraries were prepared by immunoSEQ multiplex PCR; TCRdb keeps only in-frame clonotypes and omits some of them. The sample includes roughly 200,000 clones, 70% to 85% of them seen just once. Sequenced material: PBMCs or T cells enriched from blood (not recorded which). These receptors were taken from an older woman with acute COVID-19. Each CDR3 is given with its conserved first and last residue. D genes are given only for firm matches. Clone size is given for some rows only: seen once, a few or many times, or a class if the clone is expanded.

.,TRBJ1-1,.,TRBV10-3,CAITQGAGVTEAFF,TGTGCCATCACCCAAGGGGCGGGGGTCACTGAAGCTTTCTTT
.,TRBJ1-5,TRBD1,TRBV15,CASGDSSQGQPQHF,TGTGCCTCCGGGGACAGCTCCCAGGGTCAGCCCCAGCATTTT
.,TRBJ2-2,TRBD2,TRBV4-2,CASSQERTSVGELFF,TGTGCCAGCAGCCAAGAGCGGACTAGCGTAGGGGAGCTGTTTTTT
.,TRBJ1-6,.,TRBV20-1,CSASPGTSNSPLHF,TGCAGTGCTAGTCCCGGGACATCGAATTCACCCCTCCACTTT
.,TRBJ2-5,TRBD1,TRBV6-5,CASSYTGTGGQETQYF,TGTGCCAGCAGTTATACCGGGACAGGGGGCCAAGAGACCCAGTACTTC
.,TRBJ1-2,.,TRBV10-3,CAISEGMGGTRYTF,TGTGCCATCAGTGAGGGTATGGGGGGGACCCGCTACACCTTC
.,TRBJ1-6,TRBD1,TRBV28,CASSLRDSGNSPLHF,TGTGCCAGCAGTCTCCGGGACAGTGGCAATTCACCCCTCCACTTT
.,TRBJ1-6,.,TRBV18,CASSPGRTDNSPLHF,TGTGCCAGCTCACCAGGCAGGACAGATAATTCACCCCTCCACTTT
few,TRBJ1-2,TRBD1,TRBV4-3,CASSQDTGGYNGYTF,TGCGCCAGCAGCCAAGATACAGGGGGCTATAATGGCTACACCTTC
once,TRBJ2-5,TRBD2,TRBV4-2,CASSLGGRRYQETQYF,TGTGCCAGCAGTTTGGGGGGGAGGCGGTACCAAGAGACCCAGTACTTC
.,TRBJ1-2,.,TRBV30,CAWSYVGGGYTF,TGTGCCTGGTCTTATGTGGGGGGAGGCTACACCTTC
.,TRBJ2-4,.,TRBV11-3,CASSPSGGPKNIQYF,TGTGCCAGCAGCCCATCCGGAGGGCCCAAAAACATTCAGTACTTC
few,TRBJ1-3,.,TRBV4-3,CASSQEVVLSSGNTIYF,TGCGCCAGCAGCCAAGAGGTGGTGCTGAGCTCTGGAAACACCATATATTTT
.,TRBJ2-7,.,TRBV9,CASSPLGAGSSYEQYF,TGTGCCAGCAGCCCCCTGGGTGCGGGAAGCTCCTACGAGCAGTACTTC
.,TRBJ1-4,.,TRBV19,CASRPGAATNEKLFF,TGTGCCAGTAGGCCAGGGGCCGCAACTAATGAAAAACTGTTTTTT
.,TRBJ1-2,TRBD1,TRBV27,CASSFQGAKPYGYTF,TGTGCCAGCAGCTTCCAGGGGGCTAAACCCTATGGCTACACCTTC
.,TRBJ1-1,.,TRBV6-6,CASSDQDTEAFF,TGTGCCAGCAGTGATCAGGACACTGAAGCTTTCTTT
.,TRBJ1-2,TRBD1,TRBV5-6,CASSSDRVASYGYTF,TGTGCCAGCAGCTCCGACAGGGTGGCGAGCTATGGCTACACCTTC
.,TRBJ2-4,TRBD2,TRBV14,CASSQEDSGGASTKNIQYF,TGTGCCAGCAGCCAAGAAGATAGCGGGGGGGCCTCTACCAAAAACATTCAGTACTTC
.,TRBJ2-2,.,TRBV7-2,CASSLAGANTGELFF,TGTGCCAGCAGCTTAGCGGGGGCAAACACCGGGGAGCTGTTTTTT
.,TRBJ2-3,.,TRBV11-2,CASSLVGLRTDTQYF,TGTGCCAGCAGCTTAGTAGGACTACGCACAGATACGCAGTATTTT
.,TRBJ2-5,.,TRBV4-1,CASSHAAPETQYF,TGCGCCAGCAGCCATGCGGCCCCGGAGACCCAGTACTTC
.,TRBJ1-2,.,TRBV18,CASSPPGGSNYGYTF,TGTGCCAGCTCACCCCCGGGCGGGTCTAACTATGGCTACACCTTC
few,TRBJ2-1,TRBD2,TRBV7-8,CASTPLVAGGNNEQFF,TGTGCCAGCACCCCCCTGGTGGCGGGAGGAAACAATGAGCAGTTCTTC
.,TRBJ1-1,.,TRBV13,CASSLTGDTEAFF,TGTGCCAGCAGCTTAACGGGGGACACTGAAGCTTTCTTT
.,TRBJ1-2,.,TRBV18,CASSPGTGRDYGYTF,TGTGCCAGCTCACCGGGTACAGGGAGGGATTATGGCTACACCTTC
.,TRBJ2-1,.,TRBV15,CATSRERVYNEQFF,TGTGCCACCAGCAGGGAGCGGGTATACAATGAGCAGTTCTTC
.,TRBJ1-5,.,TRBV7-2,CASSFRSGSNQPQHF,TGTGCCAGCAGCTTTCGATCGGGGAGCAATCAGCCCCAGCATTTT
many,TRBJ2-5,TRBD1,TRBV10-1,CASSESQGAQETQYF,TGCGCCAGCAGTGAGTCTCAGGGGGCCCAAGAGACCCAGTACTTC
.,TRBJ1-1,.,TRBV29-1,CSVVVIGGNTEAFF,TGCAGCGTTGTCGTCATCGGGGGAAACACTGAAGCTTTCTTT
.,TRBJ1-2,.,TRBV7-8,CASSLDGEGVYGYTF,TGTGCCAGCAGCTTAGATGGGGAGGGGGTCTATGGCTACACCTTC
.,TRBJ2-1,TRBD2,TRBV20-1,CSASLGLGMGNEQFF,TGCAGTGCTAGTCTCGGACTAGGGATGGGCAATGAGCAGTTCTTC
.,TRBJ2-5,TRBD2,TRBV28,CASVSGGAGETQYF,TGTGCCAGCGTTAGCGGGGGGGCTGGGGAGACCCAGTACTTC
.,TRBJ2-1,TRBD2,TRBV27,CASSPGASGRRQYNEQFF,TGTGCCAGCAGTCCCGGGGCTAGCGGGAGAAGGCAATACAATGAGCAGTTCTTC
once,TRBJ1-5,.,TRBV16,CASSRDGQINQPQHF,TGTGCCAGCAGCCGAGATGGACAGATCAATCAGCCCCAGCATTTT
.,TRBJ2-7,.,TRBV27,CASSVDPGGPYEQYF,TGTGCCAGCAGTGTCGACCCCGGGGGACCCTACGAGCAGTACTTC
once,TRBJ2-7,TRBD1,TRBV2,CASSDQGVVYEQYF,TGTGCCAGCAGTGACCAGGGGGTTGTCTACGAGCAGTACTTC
few,TRBJ2-5,TRBD1,TRBV7-9,CASSLRGQMQETQYF,TGTGCCAGCAGCTTAAGGGGACAGATGCAAGAGACCCAGTACTTC
.,TRBJ1-1,.,TRBV28,CAGTREVNTEAFF,TGTGCCGGAACACGGGAGGTGAACACTGAAGCTTTCTTT
.,TRBJ1-2,.,TRBV2,CASKGDGYGYTF,TGTGCCAGCAAGGGGGACGGCTATGGCTACACCTTC
.,TRBJ2-3,TRBD2,TRBV11-2,CASSLRGGATDTQYF,TGTGCCAGCAGCTTACGGGGGGGAGCAACAGATACGCAGTATTTT
.,TRBJ1-1,.,TRBV7-2,CASRAQEKDTEAFF,TGTGCCAGCAGGGCGCAGGAAAAAGACACTGAAGCTTTCTTT
many,TRBJ2-1,.,TRBV29-1,CSVFRRDNYNEQFF,TGCAGCGTCTTCCGTCGGGACAATTACAATGAGCAGTTCTTC
.,TRBJ1-6,TRBD1,TRBV7-2,CASLTGRSSPLHF,TGTGCCAGCCTGACAGGGAGGTCTTCACCCCTCCACTTT
.,TRBJ1-1,.,TRBV11-2,CASSLGGFDTEAFF,TGTGCCAGCAGCTTAGGAGGGTTTGACACTGAAGCTTTCTTT
.,TRBJ2-1,TRBD2,TRBV28,CASSVPFLGLAGPSSYNEQFF,TGTGCCAGCAGCGTCCCGTTTCTTGGACTAGCGGGACCAAGCTCCTACAATGAGCAGTTCTTC
.,TRBJ2-3,TRBD1,TRBV4-2,CASSLNGGQVTDTQYF,TGTGCCAGCAGCCTCAATGGGGGACAGGTCACAGATACGCAGTATTTT
once,TRBJ1-5,TRBD1,TRBV29-1,CSVEGTGGGQPQHF,TGCAGCGTTGAAGGGACAGGGGGCGGACAGCCCCAGCATTTT
.,TRBJ1-2,.,TRBV11-2,CASSLDRGQIGYTF,TGTGCCAGCAGCTTAGATAGGGGACAAATCGGCTACACCTTC
.,TRBJ1-1,.,TRBV18,CASSPLDRANTEAFF,TGTGCCAGCTCACCACTGGACAGAGCGAACACTGAAGCTTTCTTT
.,TRBJ2-3,.,TRBV4-3,CASSQGGSAGDTQYF,TGCGCCAGCAGCCAAGGTGGATCCGCGGGGGATACGCAGTATTTT
.,TRBJ2-2,.,TRBV15,CATSRVGAALSTGELFF,TGTGCCACCAGCAGAGTAGGGGCCGCCCTAAGTACCGGGGAGCTGTTTTTT
.,TRBJ2-3,.,TRBV19,CASREEPRRMADTQYF,TGTGCCAGTAGAGAGGAGCCCCGGCGTATGGCAGATACGCAGTATTTT
.,TRBJ2-5,.,TRBV18,CASSPPGETQYF,TGTGCCAGCTCACCCCCGGGAGAGACCCAGTACTTC
.,TRBJ1-1,.,TRBV27,CATHPRGGNTEAFF,TGTGCCACCCATCCCCGCGGGGGGAACACTGAAGCTTTCTTT
once,TRBJ2-3,TRBD1,TRBV3-1/TRBV3-2,CASSRSGTGGTDTQYF,TGTGCCAGCAGCCGGTCCGGGACAGGGGGCACAGATACGCAGTATTTT
.,TRBJ1-6,.,TRBV2,CASRGGGLNSPLHF,TGTGCCAGCAGAGGGGGGGGCCTTAATTCACCCCTCCACTTT
.,TRBJ2-2,.,TRBV27,CASSSTGKGGRSGELFF,TGTGCCAGCAGTTCCACCGGGAAGGGGGGGCGGAGCGGGGAGCTGTTTTTT
.,TRBJ1-6,TRBD1,TRBV5-4,CASSLAGGNNSPLHF,TGTGCCAGCAGCTTGGCAGGGGGGAATAATTCACCCCTCCACTTT
.,TRBJ2-7,.,TRBV5-1,CASSLAGDRPIEQYF,TGCGCCAGCAGCTTGGCAGGGGATCGACCGATCGAGCAGTACTTC